The clone carrying this TCR beta chain was found a few times. With a J-beta primer mix and a sample-barcoded 5' primer, a second PCR ran roughly 6 to 11 cycles. TCRdb reprocessed the 5' RACE reads via MiXCR and lists one record per CDR3 protein. The data contain 750,000 or so distinct CDR3 sequences, more than 20% of them singletons. The entry originates in a study of blood T cells in healthy people across ages. V dropped 5 bases and J dropped 0 bases, with 5 bases sitting between them. CDR3 length: 13 amino acids. Germline V lookup: CDR1 SGHTA, CDR2 FQGNSA. Separately, the same data were catalogued under a study of T cells of mothers and their children.

This sequence was found in a boy between 10 and 17 years old in good health. Input material: blood. This chain uses TRBV7-2 with TRBJ1-3; D remains unclear. The CDR3 loop is CASSPFSGNTIYF. In DNA form, the CDR3 reads TGTGCCAGCAGCCCCTTCTCTGGAAACACCATATATTTT.